This T cell receptor (beta chain) came from a study of identical twins. The study, taken as a whole, reports: Insertions were fewer in abundant cord blood beta clonotypes, whereas memory repertoires showed none of this pattern.

Germline assignment: CDR1 MNHEY and CDR2 SVGAGI. This CDR3 region has 13 residues. Between the trimmed V and J ends, which lost 2 bases and 6 bases, there was a span of 8 bases. This clonotype was counted only a few times. Its antigen is not known. TCRdb itself ran the 5' RACE reads through MiXCR, one entry per CDR3 protein. The data contain under 900,000 distinct CDR3 sequences, roughly 20% of them seen just once; the ten biggest clones take up around 14%. Separately, the same data were catalogued under a study of T cells expressing NK-cell markers. That paper notes: Several donors had dominant NKG2C+ clonotypes that comprised roughly 1.0-8% of their CD8+ T cells. The CD3+CD56-NKG2C+ fraction of several donors was likewise dominated by these clonotypes. Specificity for HCMV among expanded NKG2C+ T cell clones was not established.

The sequenced sample consisted of PBMCs. The TCR was taken from a woman aged 18-35 years in good health. This chain links TRBV6-5 with TRBJ1-5, with D uncertain. CDR3 coding DNA: TGTGCCAGCAGTTACGGTTCGGGTCAGCCCCAGCATTTT. It is translated as CASSYGSGQPQHF.